This T cell receptor (beta chain) was captured by sequencing in a study of preoperative IRX-2 immunotherapy in early breast cancer. Only in-frame clones appear in the TCRdb table, and some are missing; sequencing was by immunoSEQ multiplex PCR. The sample lists about 37,000 clones; roughly 82% were seen once. As to treatment: preoperative locoregional IRX-2 cytokine immunotherapy. Samples came from a phase Ib trial of preoperative locoregional IRX-2 cytokine immunotherapy. V shed 3 bases and J 2 bases; nucleotides not matched to a gene: 5. CDR3 length: 17 amino acids. Germline V CDR1 and CDR2: SGHVS, FNYEAQ.

This rearrangement joins TRBV7-6 to TRBJ2-1; 12 positions agree with TRBD2. This TCR was sampled from a human donor with breast cancer. Here the sequenced sample was lymph node tissue, taken after IRX-2 immunotherapy. The CDR3 reads CASSLELAGGPYNEQFF. As DNA, the CDR3 is TGTGCCAGCAGCTTGGAGCTAGCGGGGGGGCCCTACAATGAGCAGTTCTTC.